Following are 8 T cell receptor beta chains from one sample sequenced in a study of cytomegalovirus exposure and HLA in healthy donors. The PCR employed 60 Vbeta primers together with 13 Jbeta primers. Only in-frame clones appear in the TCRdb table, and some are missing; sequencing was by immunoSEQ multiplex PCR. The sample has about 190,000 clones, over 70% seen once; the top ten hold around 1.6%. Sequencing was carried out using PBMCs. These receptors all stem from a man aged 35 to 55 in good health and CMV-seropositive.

CDR3 in amino acids: CASRRSGETQYF. The CDR3 DNA reads TGTGCCAGCAGGAGGAGTGGGGAGACCCAGTACTTC. This chain connects TRBV6-5 to TRBJ2-5, with D hard to call. V dropped 6 bases and J dropped 5 bases, with 10 bases sitting between them. The CDR3 contains 12 residues. Germline V CDR1 and CDR2: MNHEY, SVGAGI.

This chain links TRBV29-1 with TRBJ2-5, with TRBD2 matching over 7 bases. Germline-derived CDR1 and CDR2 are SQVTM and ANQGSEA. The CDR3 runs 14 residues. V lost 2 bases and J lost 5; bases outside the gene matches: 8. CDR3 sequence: CSVESGRAQETQYF. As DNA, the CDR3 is TGCAGCGTTGAAAGTGGGAGGGCCCAGGAGACCCAGTACTTC.

CDR3 in DNA: TGTGCCAGCAGCTTAGCGGGCACAGATGGTGCAGATACGCAGTATTTT. Protein: CASSLAGTDGADTQYF. The chain recombines TRBV7-9 with TRBJ2-3, with D unclear. The CDR3 totals 16 residues. Germline CDR1 SEHNR, CDR2 FQNEAQ (reference sequence). Trimming pared 0 bases from V and 4 bases from J, leaving 14 bases between.

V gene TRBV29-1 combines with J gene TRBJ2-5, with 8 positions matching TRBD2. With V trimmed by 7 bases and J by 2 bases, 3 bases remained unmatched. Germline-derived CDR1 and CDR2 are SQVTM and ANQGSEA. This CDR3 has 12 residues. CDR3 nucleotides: TGCAGCGCCACTAGCGGACAAGAGACCCAGTACTTC. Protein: CSATSGQETQYF.

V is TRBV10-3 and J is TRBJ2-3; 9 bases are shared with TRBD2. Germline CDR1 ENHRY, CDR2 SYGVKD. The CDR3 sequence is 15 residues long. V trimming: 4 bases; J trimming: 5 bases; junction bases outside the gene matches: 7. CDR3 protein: CAISVQAGGEDTQYF. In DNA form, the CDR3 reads TGTGCCATCAGTGTTCAAGCGGGAGGAGAAGATACGCAGTATTTT.

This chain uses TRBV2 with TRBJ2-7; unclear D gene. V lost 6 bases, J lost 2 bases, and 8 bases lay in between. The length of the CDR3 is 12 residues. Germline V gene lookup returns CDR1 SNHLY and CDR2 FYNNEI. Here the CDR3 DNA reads TGTGCCAGCAGGAGGCTCGCCTACGAGCAGTACTTC. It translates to CASRRLAYEQYF.

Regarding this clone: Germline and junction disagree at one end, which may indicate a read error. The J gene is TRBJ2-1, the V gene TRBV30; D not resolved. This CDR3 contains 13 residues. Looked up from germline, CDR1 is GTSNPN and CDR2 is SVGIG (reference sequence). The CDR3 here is CARRQNTYNEQFF. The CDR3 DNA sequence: TGTGCCCGGAGACAAAATACCTACAATGAGCAGTTCTTC.

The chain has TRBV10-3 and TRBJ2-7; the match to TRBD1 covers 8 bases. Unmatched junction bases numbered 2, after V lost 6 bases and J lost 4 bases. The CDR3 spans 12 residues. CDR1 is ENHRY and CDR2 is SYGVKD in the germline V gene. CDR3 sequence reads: CAISGQGYEQYF. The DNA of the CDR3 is TGTGCCATCAGCGGACAGGGTTACGAGCAGTACTTC.